This T cell receptor (beta chain) stems from a study of cytotoxic CD8 clonotypes in ibrutinib-treated CLL. About the research overall: After median approximately 74 months, around 14 stayed in remission, about 12 progressed; responses roughly 24 partial, 2 complete. A mean of approximately 260,000 productive templates and approximately 100,000 productive rearrangements was obtained per sample.

Trimming at V came to 6 bases and at J to 3 bases, leaving 2 bases not matched to a gene. The CDR3 totals 14 residues. The V gene's germline CDR1 is SQVTM and CDR2 ANQGSEA. The method was immunoSEQ multiplex PCR; TCRdb's version includes in-frame clones alone and lacks a portion of them. The sample has under 300,000 clones; 76% are singletons. The source of this sequence is a human donor with chronic lymphocytic leukemia. V and J are TRBV29-1 and TRBJ2-6; 10 positions match TRBD1. This specimen consisted of PBMCs, obtained at disease progression, from a patient treated with ibrutinib. DNA for the CDR3: TGCAGCGTGACAGGGGGCCGTGGGGCCAACGTCCTGACTTTC. Residues: CSVTGGRGANVLTF.